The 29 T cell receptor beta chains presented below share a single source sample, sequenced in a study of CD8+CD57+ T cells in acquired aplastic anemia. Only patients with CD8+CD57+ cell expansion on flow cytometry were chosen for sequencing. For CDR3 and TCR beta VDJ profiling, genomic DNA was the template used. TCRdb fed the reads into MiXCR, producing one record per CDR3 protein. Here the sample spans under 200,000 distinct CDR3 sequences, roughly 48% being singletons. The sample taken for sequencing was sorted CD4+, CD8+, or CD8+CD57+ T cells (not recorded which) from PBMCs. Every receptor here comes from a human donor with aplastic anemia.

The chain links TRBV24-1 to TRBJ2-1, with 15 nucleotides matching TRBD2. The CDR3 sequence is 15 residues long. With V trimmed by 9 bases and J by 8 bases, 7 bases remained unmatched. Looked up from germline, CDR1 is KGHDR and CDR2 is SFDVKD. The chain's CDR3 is CATGSGTSGGYEQFF. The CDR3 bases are TGTGCCACCGGCTCGGGGACTAGCGGGGGGTATGAGCAGTTCTTC.

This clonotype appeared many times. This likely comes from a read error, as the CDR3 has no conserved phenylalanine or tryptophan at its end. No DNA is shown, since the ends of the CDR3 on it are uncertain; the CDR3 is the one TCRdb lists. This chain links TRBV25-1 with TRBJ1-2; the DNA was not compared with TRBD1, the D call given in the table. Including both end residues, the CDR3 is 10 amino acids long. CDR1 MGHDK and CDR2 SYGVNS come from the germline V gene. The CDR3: CASSLRDREN.

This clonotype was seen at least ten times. In DNA, the CDR3 is TGCGCCAGCAGCCACTCAGAGGCTAGTTACGAGCAGTACTTC. Translated: CASSHSEASYEQYF. The chain is built from TRBV4-1 and TRBJ2-7, with unresolved D. The CDR3 has 14 amino acids. The V gene's germline CDR1 is MGHRA and CDR2 YSYEKL. V dropped 3 bases and J dropped 4 bases, with 13 bases sitting between them.

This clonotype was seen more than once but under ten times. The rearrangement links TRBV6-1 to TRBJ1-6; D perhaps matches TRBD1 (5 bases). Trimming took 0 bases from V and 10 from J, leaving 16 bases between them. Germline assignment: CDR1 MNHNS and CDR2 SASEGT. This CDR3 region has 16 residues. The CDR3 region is CASSEAAGTEASPLHF. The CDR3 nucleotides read TGTGCCAGCAGTGAAGCCGCAGGGACTGAGGCATCACCCCTCCACTTT.

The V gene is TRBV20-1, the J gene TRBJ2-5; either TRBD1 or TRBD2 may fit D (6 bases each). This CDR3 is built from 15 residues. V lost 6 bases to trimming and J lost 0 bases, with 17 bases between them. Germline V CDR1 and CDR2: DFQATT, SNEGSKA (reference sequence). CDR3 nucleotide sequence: TGCAGTGCGGGGCTCGGGGGCCGTGACCAAGAGACCCAGTACTTC. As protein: CSAGLGGRDQETQYF.

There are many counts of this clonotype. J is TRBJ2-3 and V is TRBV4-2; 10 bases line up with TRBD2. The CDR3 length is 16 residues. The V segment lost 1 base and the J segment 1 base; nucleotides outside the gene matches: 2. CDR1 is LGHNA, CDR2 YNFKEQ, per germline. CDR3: CASSQVGTSGTDTQYF. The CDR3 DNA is TGTGCCAGCAGCCAAGTGGGGACTAGCGGCACAGATACGCAGTATTTT.

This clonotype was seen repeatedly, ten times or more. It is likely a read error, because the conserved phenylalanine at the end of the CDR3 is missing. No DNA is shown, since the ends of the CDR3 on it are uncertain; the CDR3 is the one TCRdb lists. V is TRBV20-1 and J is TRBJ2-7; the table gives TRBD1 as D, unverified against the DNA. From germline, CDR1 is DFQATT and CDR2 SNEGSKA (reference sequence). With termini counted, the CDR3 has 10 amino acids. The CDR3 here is CSATSQGAGG.

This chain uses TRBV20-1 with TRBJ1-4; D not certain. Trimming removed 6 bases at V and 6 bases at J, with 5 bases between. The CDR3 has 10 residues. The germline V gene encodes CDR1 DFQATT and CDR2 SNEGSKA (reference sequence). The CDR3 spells CSAQDEKLFF. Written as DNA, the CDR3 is TGCAGTGCCCAAGATGAAAAACTGTTTTTT.

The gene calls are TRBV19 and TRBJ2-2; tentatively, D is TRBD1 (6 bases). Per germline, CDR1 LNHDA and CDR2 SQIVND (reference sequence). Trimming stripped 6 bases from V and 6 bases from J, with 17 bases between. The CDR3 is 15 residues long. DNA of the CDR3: TGTGCCAGTAGAGGTCTGGGGGCGCGGTCCGGGGAGCTGTTTTTT. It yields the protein CASRGLGARSGELFF.

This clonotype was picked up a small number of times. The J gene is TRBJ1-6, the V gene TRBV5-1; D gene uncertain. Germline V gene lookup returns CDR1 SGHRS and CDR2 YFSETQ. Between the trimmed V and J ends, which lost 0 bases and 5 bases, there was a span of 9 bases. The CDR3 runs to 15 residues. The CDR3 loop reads CASSLVDTDNSPLHF. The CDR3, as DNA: TGCGCCAGCAGCTTGGTAGATACAGATAATTCACCCCTCCACTTT.

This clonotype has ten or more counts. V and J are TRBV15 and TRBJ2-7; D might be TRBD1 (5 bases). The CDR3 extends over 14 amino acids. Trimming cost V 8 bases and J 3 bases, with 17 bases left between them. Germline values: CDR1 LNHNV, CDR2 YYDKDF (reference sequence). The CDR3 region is CATSPTASGYEQYF. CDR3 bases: TGTGCCACCTCCCCGACAGCGTCGGGCTACGAGCAGTACTTC.

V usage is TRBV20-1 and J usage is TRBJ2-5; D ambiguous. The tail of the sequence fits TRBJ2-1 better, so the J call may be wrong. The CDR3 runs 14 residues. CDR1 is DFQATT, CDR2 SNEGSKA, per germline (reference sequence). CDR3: CSARDSHSYNEQFF. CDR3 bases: TGCAGTGCTAGAGACTCCCACTCCTACAATGAGCAGTTCTTC.

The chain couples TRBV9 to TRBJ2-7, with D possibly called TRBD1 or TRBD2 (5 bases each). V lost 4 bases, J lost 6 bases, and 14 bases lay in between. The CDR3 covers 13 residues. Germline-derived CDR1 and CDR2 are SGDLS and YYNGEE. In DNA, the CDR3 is TGTGCCAGCAGCCGGGACCTATGGGGCGAGCAGTACTTC. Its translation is CASSRDLWGEQYF.

CDR3 coding DNA: TGTGCCAGCAGTGAAGAAGGAGGCGGGGGCTACGAGCAGTACTTC. This gives the protein CASSEEGGGGYEQYF. The J gene is TRBJ2-7, the V gene TRBV6-1; TRBD2 agrees at 7 bases. In germline, CDR1 is MNHNS, CDR2 SASEGT. The CDR3 consists of 15 residues. The ends lost 1 base at V and 3 bases at J; junction bases unmatched: 6.

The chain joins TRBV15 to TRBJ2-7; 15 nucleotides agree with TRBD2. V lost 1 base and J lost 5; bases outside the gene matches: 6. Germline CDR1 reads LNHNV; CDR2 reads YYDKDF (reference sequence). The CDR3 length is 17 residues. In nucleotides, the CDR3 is TGTGCCACCAGCAGAGGGACTAGCGGGAGGGCCGTCGACGAGCAGTACTTC. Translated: CATSRGTSGRAVDEQYF.

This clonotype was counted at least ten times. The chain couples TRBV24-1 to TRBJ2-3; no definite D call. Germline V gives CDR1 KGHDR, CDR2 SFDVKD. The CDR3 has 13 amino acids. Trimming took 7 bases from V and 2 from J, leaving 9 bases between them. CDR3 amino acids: CATRAEVTDTQYF. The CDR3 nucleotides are TGTGCCACCAGGGCAGAGGTCACAGATACGCAGTATTTT.

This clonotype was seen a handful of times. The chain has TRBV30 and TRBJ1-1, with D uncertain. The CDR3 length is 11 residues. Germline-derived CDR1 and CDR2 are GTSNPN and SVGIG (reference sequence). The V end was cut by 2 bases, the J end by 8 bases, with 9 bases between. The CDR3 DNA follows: TGTGCCTGGAGTCTTGACATAGAAGCTTTCTTT. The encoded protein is CAWSLDIEAFF.

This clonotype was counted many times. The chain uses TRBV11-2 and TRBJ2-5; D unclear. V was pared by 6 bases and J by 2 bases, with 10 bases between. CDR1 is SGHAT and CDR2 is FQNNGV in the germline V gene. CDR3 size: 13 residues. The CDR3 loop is CASRYSDQETQYF. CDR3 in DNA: TGTGCCAGCAGATACAGCGATCAAGAGACCCAGTACTTC.

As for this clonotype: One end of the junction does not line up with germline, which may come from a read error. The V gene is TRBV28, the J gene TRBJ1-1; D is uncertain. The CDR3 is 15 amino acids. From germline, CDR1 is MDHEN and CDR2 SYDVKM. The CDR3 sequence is CASSLFPVMNTGAFF. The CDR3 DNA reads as TGTGCCAGCAGTTTATTCCCAGTTATGAACACTGGAGCTTTCTTT.

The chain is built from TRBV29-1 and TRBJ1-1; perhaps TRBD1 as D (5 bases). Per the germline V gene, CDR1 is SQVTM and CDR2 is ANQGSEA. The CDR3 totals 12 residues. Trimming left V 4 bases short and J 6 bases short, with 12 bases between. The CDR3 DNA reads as TGCAGCGTTGTCATAATGGGGGCTGAAGCTTTCTTT. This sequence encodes CSVVIMGAEAFF.

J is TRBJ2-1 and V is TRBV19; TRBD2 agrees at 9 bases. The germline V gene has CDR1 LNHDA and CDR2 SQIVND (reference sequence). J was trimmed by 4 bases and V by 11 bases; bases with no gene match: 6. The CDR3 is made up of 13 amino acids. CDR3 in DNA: TGTGCCGTAGCGGGAGTGGGATACAATGAGCAGTTCTTC. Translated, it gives CAVAGVGYNEQFF.

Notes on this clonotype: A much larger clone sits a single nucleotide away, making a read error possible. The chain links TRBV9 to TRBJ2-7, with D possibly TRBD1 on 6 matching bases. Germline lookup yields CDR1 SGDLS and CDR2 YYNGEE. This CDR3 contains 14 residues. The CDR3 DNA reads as TGTGCCAGCAGCGACCGGGACAACAACTACGAGCGGTACTTC. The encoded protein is CASSDRDNNYERYF.

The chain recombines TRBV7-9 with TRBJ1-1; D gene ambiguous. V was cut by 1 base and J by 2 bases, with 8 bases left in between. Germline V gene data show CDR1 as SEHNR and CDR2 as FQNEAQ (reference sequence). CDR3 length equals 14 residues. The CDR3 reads CASSLVLRNTEAFF. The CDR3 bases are TGTGCCAGCAGCTTAGTCCTCAGAAACACTGAAGCTTTCTTT.

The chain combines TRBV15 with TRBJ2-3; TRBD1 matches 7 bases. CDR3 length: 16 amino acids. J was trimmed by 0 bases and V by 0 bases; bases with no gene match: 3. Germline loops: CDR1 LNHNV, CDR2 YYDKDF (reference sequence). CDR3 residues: CATSRDPRGSTDTQYF. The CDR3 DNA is TGTGCCACCAGCAGAGATCCCAGGGGGAGCACAGATACGCAGTATTTT.

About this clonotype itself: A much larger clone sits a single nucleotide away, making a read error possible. The CDR3 sequence: CASSQDLWNTGELFF. The DNA of the CDR3 is TGTGCCAGCAGCCAAGATCTCTGGAACACCGGGGAGCTGTTTTTT. V is TRBV14 and J is TRBJ2-2, with D hard to call. The V gene's germline CDR1 is SGHDN and CDR2 FVKESK. Trimming stripped 0 bases from V and 1 base from J, with 6 bases between. The CDR3 has 15 amino acids.

The CDR3 bases are TGCAGTGCTAGAGATTTGGCGGGGGGGCCCTTTTACGAGCAGTACTTC. Its translation: CSARDLAGGPFYEQYF. This chain joins TRBV20-1 and TRBJ2-7; 9 nucleotides align to TRBD2. V was clipped by 0 bases and J by 4 bases; unmatched bases: 10. Germline V lookup: CDR1 DFQATT, CDR2 SNEGSKA (reference sequence). The CDR3 covers 16 residues.

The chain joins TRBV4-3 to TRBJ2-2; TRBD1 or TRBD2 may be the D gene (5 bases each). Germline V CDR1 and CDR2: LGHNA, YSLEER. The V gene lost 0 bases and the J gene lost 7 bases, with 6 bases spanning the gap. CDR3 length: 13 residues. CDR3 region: CASSQEGDGELFF. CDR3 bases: TGCGCCAGCAGCCAAGAGGGGGACGGGGAGCTGTTTTTT.

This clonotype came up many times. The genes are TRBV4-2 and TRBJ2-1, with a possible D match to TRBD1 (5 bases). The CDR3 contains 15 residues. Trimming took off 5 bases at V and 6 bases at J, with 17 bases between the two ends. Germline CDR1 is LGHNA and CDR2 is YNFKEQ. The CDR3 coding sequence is TGTGCCAGCAGCAGGGCGGCAGGGCCTGTCAATGAGCAGTTCTTC. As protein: CASSRAAGPVNEQFF.

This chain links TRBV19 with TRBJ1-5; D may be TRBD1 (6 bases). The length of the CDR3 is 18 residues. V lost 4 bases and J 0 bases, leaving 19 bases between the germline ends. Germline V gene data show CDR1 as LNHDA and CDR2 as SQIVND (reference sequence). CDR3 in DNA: TGTGCCAGTAGTACCCCCTCAGACAGGACGTATAGCAATCAGCCCCAGCATTTT. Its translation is CASSTPSDRTYSNQPQHF.